Given below is one TCR beta chain in context. Its antigen is unknown. Pooling covered second doses at about 4 or about 12 weeks. This record belongs to a study of T cell responses to AZD1222 COVID-19 vaccine. Study-wide results and caveats: Donors in the cohort were predominantly white British and more often female, and clonal diversity was possibly underestimated.

This CDR3 has 15 amino acids. Per germline, CDR1 SGDLS and CDR2 YYNGEE. Trimming took off 3 bases at V and 4 bases at J, with 16 bases between the two ends. Clones were read by immunoSEQ multiplex PCR, and TCRdb kept only the in-frame ones, dropping some. This sample carries approximately 150,000 clones, under 95% of them seen once, and the ten largest clones take roughly 5%. The sequence was collected from an adult who received the AZD1222 COVID-19 vaccine. Here the sequenced sample was peripheral blood, taken 28 days after the second AZD1222 dose. This chain uses TRBV9 with TRBJ2-5; unclear D gene. CDR3 sequence (DNA): TGTGCCAGCAGCGCCCTAGACCTACTCGCAGAGACCCAGTACTTC. This codes for CASSALDLLAETQYF.